Below, 19 T cell receptor beta chains from the same sample are listed, as sequenced in a study of CD8+CD57+ T cells in acquired aplastic anemia. CDR3 and TCR beta VDJ profiling relied on a genomic DNA template. TCRdb reprocessed the reads via MiXCR and lists one record per CDR3 protein. Here the sample spans 150,000 or so distinct CDR3 sequences, about 50% being singletons. Whoever was chosen for sequencing had shown CD8+CD57+ cell expansion by flow cytometry. The specimen sequenced was sorted CD4+, CD8+, or CD8+CD57+ T cells (not recorded which) from PBMCs. These TCRs come from a human donor with aplastic anemia.

In this sample, this clonotype turned up a few times. This sequence joins TRBV2 and TRBJ2-2; D uncertain. V was trimmed by 0 bases and J by 5 bases, leaving 4 bases between them. The CDR3 runs to 13 residues. Germline V lookup: CDR1 SNHLY, CDR2 FYNNEI. CDR3 nucleotides: TGTGCCAGCAGTGAAGCTTGGACCGGGGAGCTGTTTTTT. It translates to CASSEAWTGELFF.

At least ten counts were recorded for this clonotype. The rearrangement uses TRBV4-3 and TRBJ1-2; 7 positions agree with TRBD1. Germline CDR1 is LGHNA and CDR2 is YSLEER. V gave up 1 base and J gave up 2 bases; unmatched junction bases: 4. The CDR3 has 15 amino acids. This CDR3 is CASSQGQQGNYGYTF. CDR3 coding DNA: TGCGCCAGCAGCCAAGGGCAACAGGGGAACTATGGCTACACCTTC.

This clonotype appeared many times. This chain uses TRBV7-2 with TRBJ2-7; 11 bases map to TRBD2. This CDR3 comprises 16 residues. The junction had 10 bases not matched to a gene; V was cut back by 6 bases and J by 3 bases. Per germline, CDR1 SGHTA and CDR2 FQGNSA. Here the CDR3 reads CASRLSIAGGDYEQYF. In DNA, the CDR3 is TGTGCCAGCAGGCTCTCCATAGCGGGAGGGGACTACGAGCAGTACTTC.

The V gene is TRBV25-1, the J gene TRBJ1-5; no firm D call. CDR3 length: 13 amino acids. Germline V gene data show CDR1 as MGHDK and CDR2 as SYGVNS. V lost 6 bases and J 3 bases, leaving 9 bases between the germline ends. Written as DNA, the CDR3 is TGTGCCAGCAGCTCCCACACCAATCAGCCCCAGCATTTT. Translated: CASSSHTNQPQHF.

This clonotype was recorded at least ten times. The rearrangement links TRBV2 to TRBJ2-7; 10 bases agree with TRBD1. Germline V gives CDR1 SNHLY, CDR2 FYNNEI. The V gene end was trimmed by 6 bases and the J gene end by 7 bases; junction bases not matched to a gene: 9. The CDR3 extends over 14 amino acids. For the CDR3, the DNA is TGTGCCAGCAGCACCCCGGGACAGGGGAAAGAGCAGTACTTC. Translated, it gives CASSTPGQGKEQYF. The whole variable domain, remainder taken from reference TRBV2 and TRBJ2-7, is EPEVTQTPSHQVTQMGQEVILRCVPISNHLYFYWYRQILGQKVEFLVSFYNNEISEKSEIFDDQFSVERPDGSNFTLKIRSTKLEDSAMYFCASSTPGQGKEQYFGPGTRLTVT.

At least ten counts were recorded for this clonotype. This chain uses TRBV7-8 with TRBJ1-2; TRBD1 agrees at 7 bases. CDR1 SGHVS and CDR2 FQNEAQ come from the germline V gene. This CDR3 has 15 amino acids. The V and J ends lost 5 bases and 1 base, in that order; junction bases with no gene match: 7. DNA of the CDR3: TGTGCCAGCAGCCCACCGGGACAGATTAACTATGGCTACACCTTC. It codes for CASSPPGQINYGYTF.

There are a few counts of this clonotype. V usage is TRBV19 and J usage is TRBJ1-6; D uncertain. Germline assignment: CDR1 LNHDA and CDR2 SQIVND (reference sequence). V was pared by 5 bases and J by 8 bases, with 7 bases between. The length of the CDR3 is 12 residues. The CDR3 nucleotides read TGTGCCAGTAGTCGGCAGGATTCACCCCTCCACTTT. This encodes CASSRQDSPLHF.

V gene TRBV3-1 combines with J gene TRBJ1-1, with 8 bases identical to TRBD1. Per germline, CDR1 LGHDT and CDR2 YNNKEL (reference sequence). V was pared by 4 bases and J by 6 bases, with 4 bases of the junction left unmatched. The CDR3 covers 13 residues. CDR3 residues: CASSPGGRAEAFF. CDR3 in DNA: TGTGCCAGCAGCCCAGGGGGCAGGGCTGAAGCTTTCTTT.

This clonotype was seen ten or more times. This sequence joins TRBV4-3 and TRBJ2-5, with D unresolved. The CDR3 contains 12 residues. V lost 0 bases to trimming and J lost 5 bases, with 4 bases between them. Germline CDR1 LGHNA, CDR2 YSLEER. The CDR3 DNA reads as TGCGCCAGCAGCCAAGATCGGGAGACCCAGTACTTC. Its translation: CASSQDRETQYF.

The sample holds many counts of this clonotype. This chain joins TRBV5-4 and TRBJ2-7; a possible D gene is TRBD2 (5 bases). The CDR3 contains 14 residues. Germline V gene lookup returns CDR1 SGHNT and CDR2 YYREEE (reference sequence). V was cut by 2 bases and J by 7 bases, with 16 bases left in between. CDR3 region: CASSFGLANPEQYF. DNA for the CDR3: TGTGCCAGCAGCTTCGGGCTAGCTAACCCGGAGCAGTACTTC.

The chain employs TRBV15 and TRBJ1-6, with 10 bases lining up with TRBD1. The ends lost 1 base at V and 10 bases at J; junction bases unmatched: 1. CDR3 length: 14 residues. Germline V gives CDR1 LNHNV, CDR2 YYDKDF (reference sequence). The CDR3 DNA sequence: TGTGCCACCAGCAGAGGGGGACAGGGGTCACCCCTCCACTTT. This translates into CATSRGGQGSPLHF.

This clonotype came up once. At one of its ends the junction is not consistent with the germline gene, which may arise from a read error. The rearrangement joins TRBV19 to TRBJ1-1, with D maybe TRBD1 (6 bases). The germline CDR1 and CDR2 sequences are LNHDA and SQIVND (reference sequence). The CDR3 loop spans 16 amino acids. The CDR3 DNA sequence: TGTGCCGGTAGCGGTCGGCGGGACACCATGAACACTGAAGCTTTCTTT. It is translated as CAGSGRRDTMNTEAFF.

This clonotype was counted ten times or more. This chain joins TRBV6-1 and TRBJ1-4; no clear D gene. This CDR3 comprises 15 residues. Germline values: CDR1 MNHNS, CDR2 SASEGT. V was shortened by 6 bases and J by 4 bases, with 15 bases between the two germline ends. CDR3 bases: TGTGCCAGCAGCCTGTCAAGAGGCGTTAATGAAAAACTGTTTTTT. Amino acid sequence: CASSLSRGVNEKLFF.

This chain uses TRBV7-9 with TRBJ1-3; no clear D. The germline gives CDR1 SEHNR, CDR2 FQNEAQ (reference sequence). CDR3 size: 11 residues. Trimming removed 5 bases at V and 8 bases at J, with 7 bases between. CDR3 residues: CASSGSDTIYF. The DNA of the CDR3 is TGTGCCAGCAGCGGTTCAGACACCATATATTTT.

Points on this clonotype: This may come from a read error, since a much larger clone is one base off. The rearrangement uses TRBV11-3 and TRBJ1-1; a weak D match, TRBD1 (6 bases). In germline, CDR1 is SGHNT, CDR2 YENEEA. This CDR3 comprises 15 residues. This CDR3 is CASSLEVQGNTEALF. CDR3 in DNA: TGTGCCAGCAGCTTAGAGGTTCAGGGGAACACTGAAGCTCTCTTT.

Many counts were recorded for this clonotype. The genes are TRBV12-5 and TRBJ2-3; D perhaps matches TRBD2 (6 bases). CDR1 LGHNT and CDR2 FRNRAP come from the germline V gene. The length of the CDR3 is 12 residues. Trimming took 6 bases from V and 3 from J, leaving 7 bases between them. The CDR3 coding sequence is TGTGCTAGTGGGGAGGGGACAGATACGCAGTATTTT. It translates to CASGEGTDTQYF.

There are many counts of this clonotype. J is TRBJ2-5 and V is TRBV5-1; TRBD1 aligns across 9 bases. CDR1 and CDR2 from the germline V gene are SGHRS and YFSETQ. J lost 5 bases, V lost 6 bases, and 2 bases had no gene match. This CDR3 has 12 amino acids. The CDR3 is CASNRGQETQYF. For the CDR3, the DNA is TGCGCCAGCAACAGGGGGCAGGAGACCCAGTACTTC.

The rearrangement uses TRBV5-4 and TRBJ2-1; the match to TRBD1 covers 11 bases. The CDR3 runs to 15 residues. Germline trimming cut 2 bases from V and 7 bases from J; bases unmatched to any gene: 5. Germline CDR1 and CDR2: SGHNT and YYREEE (reference sequence). The CDR3: CASSFGTGGSNEQFF. The CDR3 nucleotides read TGTGCCAGCAGCTTTGGGACAGGGGGATCGAATGAGCAGTTCTTC.

This clonotype has just a few counts. The chain combines TRBV27 with TRBJ2-7; the D call may be TRBD1 or TRBD2 (5 bases each). V lost 0 bases and J lost 0, with 6 bases in between. The CDR3 is 14 amino acids. Germline lookup yields CDR1 MNHEY and CDR2 SMNVEV (reference sequence). Written as DNA, the CDR3 is TGTGCCAGCAGTTTATCAGGGACCTCCTACGAGCAGTACTTC. The encoded protein is CASSLSGTSYEQYF.